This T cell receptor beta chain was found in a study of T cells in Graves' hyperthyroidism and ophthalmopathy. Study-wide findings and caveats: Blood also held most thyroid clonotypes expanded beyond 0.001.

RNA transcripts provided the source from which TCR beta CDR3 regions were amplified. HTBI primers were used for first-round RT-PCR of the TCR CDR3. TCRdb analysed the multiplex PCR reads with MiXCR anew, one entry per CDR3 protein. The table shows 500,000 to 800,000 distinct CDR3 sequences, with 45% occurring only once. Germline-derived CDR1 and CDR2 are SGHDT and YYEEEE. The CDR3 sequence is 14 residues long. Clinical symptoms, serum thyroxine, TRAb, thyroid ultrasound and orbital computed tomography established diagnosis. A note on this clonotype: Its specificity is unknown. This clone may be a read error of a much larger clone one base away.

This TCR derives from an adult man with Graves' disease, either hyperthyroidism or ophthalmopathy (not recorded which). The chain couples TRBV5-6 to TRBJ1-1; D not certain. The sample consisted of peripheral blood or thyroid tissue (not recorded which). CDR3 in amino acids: CASSSPWENAEAFF. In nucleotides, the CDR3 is TGTGCCAGCAGCTCACCCTGGGAGAACGCTGAAGCTTTCTTT.